This T cell receptor beta chain was found in a study of response to subunit inactivated influenza vaccine. Findings and limits, study-wide: T cells newly recruited by each seasonal influenza vaccination are few, the authors suggested.

MiXCR, applied by TCRdb to the RT-PCR reads, yields one record per CDR3 protein. The repertoire holds around 530,000 distinct CDR3 sequences, approximately 16% seen once, with 3% to 3.5% in the top ten. Points on this clonotype: Its specificity is unknown.

V gave up 1 base and J gave up 6 bases, with 7 bases separating them. Germline V gene lookup returns CDR1 MGHRA and CDR2 YSYEKL. The CDR3 is 13 residues long. The genes are TRBV4-1 and TRBJ1-5; D not resolved. This material consisted of CD4+ T cells sorted from PBMCs, taken roughly 24 months after vaccination. This TCR derives from a man aged 45 to 75 who received an inactivated influenza vaccine. CDR3 nucleotides: TGCGCCAGCAGCCAAGTCAGCGGTCAGCCCCAGCATTTT. Its protein product is CASSQVSGQPQHF.